This is a list of T cell receptor beta chains from one sample in a study of blood T cell repertoires in COVID-19. Produced via immunoSEQ multiplex PCR; TCRdb's table is partial and in-frame only. The table includes about 59,000 clones, more than 60% detected once. Sample: peripheral blood. The receptors shown here come from a human donor in a cohort sampled during active COVID-19. The CDR3 runs from the conserved cysteine through the conserved F or W. Fields, in order: J gene, clone size, V gene, D gene, CDR3 DNA, CDR3 protein. D genes are given only for firm matches. A clone size is listed for some rows: how often the clone was seen (once, few, many), or a class if it is expanded.

TRBJ2-5 . TRBV24-1 TRBD2 TGTGCCACCAGTGAACATGGACTAGGGGAGACCCAGTACTTC CATSEHGLGETQYF
TRBJ1-5 many TRBV27 TRBD1 TGTGCCAGCAGTCAGTATGCCGGGACAGGGGGATATCAGCCCCAGCATTTT CASSQYAGTGGYQPQHF
TRBJ1-1 . TRBV11-2 . TGTGCCAGCAGCTCACTCATGCCTGAAGCTTTCTTT CASSSLMPEAFF
TRBJ2-3 . TRBV24-1 TRBD1 TGTGCCACCAGTGATTGGACAGGGGGCACAGATACGCAGTATTTT CATSDWTGGTDTQYF
TRBJ2-2 . TRBV5-5 TRBD2 TGTGCCAGCAGCTTTAATGGGGGGGTCACCGGGGAGCTGTTTTTT CASSFNGGVTGELFF
TRBJ1-2 . TRBV28 TRBD1 TGTGCCAGCAGACCAACAGGGGGCCTCAGCTATGGCTACACCTTC CASRPTGGLSYGYTF
TRBJ2-5 . TRBV6-5 TRBD1 TGTGCCAGCACGGGACAGGGGGTTAGAGAGACCCAGTACTTC CASTGQGVRETQYF
TRBJ1-2 . TRBV5-5 TRBD1 TGTGCCAGCACCAACCGGGACAGCTATGGCTACACCTTC CASTNRDSYGYTF
TRBJ2-3 . TRBV29-1 . TGCAGCGTTGAAGGGGGTATTGCGGGCCATCTGCGGGCAGATACGCAGTATTTT CSVEGGIAGHLRADTQYF
TRBJ1-2 . TRBV3-1/TRBV3-2 TRBD1 TGTGCCAGCAGCCAAGGGACAGGGAATGGCTACACCTTC CASSQGTGNGYTF
TRBJ2-2 . TRBV14 . TGTGCCAGCAGCCGCAAACTCTTGAACACCGGGGAGCTGTTTTTT CASSRKLLNTGELFF
TRBJ1-2 few TRBV18 TRBD1 TGTGCCAGCTCACAAGACAGGGAGTCTAGCTATGGCTACACCTTC CASSQDRESSYGYTF
TRBJ2-4 . TRBV20-1 . TGCAGTGCTAGTTATAATCGGGGGACCAAAAACATTCAGTACTTC CSASYNRGTKNIQYF
TRBJ2-3 once TRBV6-1 TRBD1 TGTGCCAGCAGTGAAGACAGGGGGCCAGATACGCAGTATTTT CASSEDRGPDTQYF
TRBJ2-7 . TRBV7-2 . TGTGCCAGCAGCCAGGGGGGGAGCGGGAGCGGGGCCTACGAGCAGTACTTC CASSQGGSGSGAYEQYF
TRBJ1-4 . TRBV7-8 . TGTGCCAGCAGCCCCGGGGGTTCGGGGGCAACTAATGAAAAACTGTTTTTT CASSPGGSGATNEKLFF
TRBJ2-1 . TRBV7-9 . TGTGCCAGCAGCTTAGTGGATGACGATGAGGTTCCGCTCAATGAGCAGTTCTTC CASSLVDDDEVPLNEQFF
TRBJ2-7 once TRBV5-1 . TGCGCCAGCAGTAACGAACAGGGACCGCAGTACTTC CASSNEQGPQYF
TRBJ2-5 few TRBV29-1 . TGCAGCGTTGACGGGGGACAGCAAGAGACCCAGTACTTC CSVDGGQQETQYF
TRBJ2-7 . TRBV5-6 . TGTGCCAGCAGCAAAAAACCGGGAGTTGGCTACGAGCAGTACTTC CASSKKPGVGYEQYF
TRBJ2-3 . TRBV6-4 . TGTGCCAGCAGTGACCCAAGCTGGACAGATACGCAGTATTTT CASSDPSWTDTQYF
TRBJ2-4 once TRBV7-2 . TGTGCCAGCAGCTTGGCGGGTTCAAAACCTAGTCAGTACTTC CASSLAGSKPSQYF
TRBJ2-1 . TRBV7-3 . TGTGCCAGCAGCTTAGCGTTGCACAATGAGCAGTTCTTC CASSLALHNEQFF
TRBJ2-7 . TRBV29-1 TRBD1 TGCAGCGTTGGTGGCAGGGGGAGTGACGAGCAGTACTTC CSVGGRGSDEQYF
TRBJ2-5 . TRBV9 TRBD1 TGTGCCAGCAGCGTCGAGGAGCAGGGGGCATCAGAGACCCAGTACTTC CASSVEEQGASETQYF
TRBJ2-2 . TRBV18 TRBD2 TGTGCCAGCTCACCGGGACTAACGGGGACCGGGGAGCTGTTTTTT CASSPGLTGTGELFF
TRBJ1-2 . TRBV13 TRBD1 TGTGCCAGCAGCGTAGGGACAGTCTATGGCTACACCTTC CASSVGTVYGYTF
TRBJ2-3 . TRBV2 TRBD2 TGTGCCAGCCGCAGACTAGCGGGAGGGAGAGATACGCAGTATTTT CASRRLAGGRDTQYF
TRBJ2-1 . TRBV12-5 TRBD2 TGTGCTAGCCTCGATACGACTAGCGGGAGCTCCTACAATGAGCAGTTCTTC CASLDTTSGSSYNEQFF
TRBJ1-2 . TRBV7-9 . TGTGCCAGCAGCTTAGGCGGTTTTGAGCGGGGTAACTATGGCTACACCTTC CASSLGGFERGNYGYTF
TRBJ2-2 . TRBV29-1 . TGCAGCACAACTAGCTACGCGAACACCGGGGAGCTGTTTTTT CSTTSYANTGELFF
TRBJ2-7 . TRBV28 TRBD1 TGTGCCAGCAGCCCCGGGACAGCTCTGTCCGAGCAGTACTTC CASSPGTALSEQYF
TRBJ2-1 . TRBV7-8 TRBD2 TGTGCCAGCAGCTTAGGCGGGAGGAGGGGTCGGGGCAATGAGCAGTTCTTC CASSLGGRRGRGNEQFF
TRBJ2-7 . TRBV6-5 TRBD2 TGTGCCGAGGAGCGGGGGAGAGGCCACGAGCAGTACTTC CAEERGRGHEQYF
TRBJ2-2 . TRBV5-1 . TGCGCCAGCACCCGGGCGTGGACACCGAACACCGGGGAGCTGTTTTTT CASTRAWTPNTGELFF
TRBJ2-5 . TRBV7-2 . TGTGCCAGCAGCTTATCTAGCTTGGAGACCCAGTACTTC CASSLSSLETQYF
TRBJ1-3 . TRBV30 TRBD1 TGTGCCTGGGCCCTGCCGGGACAGTTCTCTGGAAACACCATATATTTT CAWALPGQFSGNTIYF
TRBJ1-1 . TRBV19 TRBD1 TGTGCCAGTAGTAGAACAGGGGGCGTTAAGACTGAAGCTTTCTTT CASSRTGGVKTEAFF
TRBJ2-1 . TRBV10-2 . TGCGCCAGCATTAAGGACATCGAGTACAATGAGCAGTTCTTC CASIKDIEYNEQFF
TRBJ2-7 . TRBV18 TRBD2 TGTGCCAGCTCGGGTCCGGGACTAGTGCTCTACGAGCAGTACTTC CASSGPGLVLYEQYF
TRBJ2-4 . TRBV7-2 TRBD2 TGTGCCAGCAGCTTATCTATCCCCCCTAGCGGATACAAAAACATTCAGTACTTC CASSLSIPPSGYKNIQYF